The clone carrying this T cell receptor (beta chain) was seen at least ten times. Construction of the TCRbeta library involved unique molecular identifiers. TCRdb ran MiXCR on the PCR reads and lists one entry per CDR3 protein. Here the sample spans 100,000 to 120,000 distinct CDR3 sequences, under 13% being singletons. This sample is part of a study of T-cell reconstitution after alpha-beta-depleted transplantation in children. This CDR3 has 14 amino acids. J lost 4 bases, V lost 5 bases, and 4 bases had no gene match. Germline assignment: CDR1 SGHTA and CDR2 FQGNSA. This sequence originates from a human donor who donated a stem cell graft to a child with acute lymphoblastic leukemia. J is TRBJ2-5 and V is TRBV7-2; TRBD1 aligns across 10 bases. This specimen consisted of PBMCs from the stem cell graft donor, obtained from the stem cell graft. The CDR3 DNA reads TGTGCCAGCAGCCGCGACAGGGGGCGAGAGACCCAGTACTTC. Its translation: CASSRDRGRETQYF.